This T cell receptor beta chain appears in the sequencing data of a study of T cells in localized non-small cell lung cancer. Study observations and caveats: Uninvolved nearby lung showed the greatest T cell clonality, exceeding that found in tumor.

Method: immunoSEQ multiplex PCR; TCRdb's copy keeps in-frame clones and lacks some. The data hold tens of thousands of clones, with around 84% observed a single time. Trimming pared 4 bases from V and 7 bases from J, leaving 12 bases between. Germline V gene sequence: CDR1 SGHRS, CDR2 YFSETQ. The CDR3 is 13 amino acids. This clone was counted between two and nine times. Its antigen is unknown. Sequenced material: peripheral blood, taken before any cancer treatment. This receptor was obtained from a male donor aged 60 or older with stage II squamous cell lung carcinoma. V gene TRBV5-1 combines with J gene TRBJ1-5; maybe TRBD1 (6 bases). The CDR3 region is CASSPQGGQPQHF. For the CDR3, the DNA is TGCGCCAGCAGCCCACAGGGCGGCCAGCCCCAGCATTTT.